These 20 T cell receptor gamma chains originate from one sample sequenced in a study of Vδ1+ human thymocytes. Broader study findings: In the thymus, TRG and TRD repertoires looked highly polyclonal with Gaussian CDR3 lengths.

No antigen is known for these receptors. Sequences come from RNA converted to cDNA by reverse transcription. CDR3 amplicons came from multiplex PCR with pooled V-gene forward and constant-region reverse primers. TCRdb reprocessed the multiplex PCR reads using CATT. This table holds about 36,000 gamma-chain clones, roughly a fifth found once. Specimen: Vdelta1+ gamma-delta thymocytes from the thymus. Indicated subset: FACS-sorted CD3+ TCRalphabeta- TCRVdelta1+ TCRVdelta2- thymocytes. All receptors derive from a girl in the first two years of life who had congenital heart surgery.

A word on this clone: Other DNA sequences in this specimen translate into the identical CDR3. This chain links TRGV9 with TRGJ1 or TRGJ2. CDR1 is GITISATS, CDR2 ISYDGTV, per germline (reference sequence). The CDR3 is 12 amino acids. V was pared by 3 bases and J by 4 bases, with 3 bases of the junction left unmatched. CDR3: CALWETYYKKLF. For the CDR3, the DNA is TGTGCCTTGTGGGAGACATATTATAAGAAACTCTTT.

There are a few counts of this clone. This specimen includes other DNA sequences encoding the same CDR3. The V and J genes are TRGV2 and TRGJP2. With V trimmed by 1 base and J by 0 bases, 2 bases remained unmatched. Germline loops: CDR1 EGSNGY, CDR2 YDSYNSKV. CDR3 length equals 15 residues. This CDR3 reads CATWDGDSSDWIKTF. CDR3 nucleotides: TGTGCCACCTGGGACGGTGATAGTAGTGATTGGATCAAGACGTTT.

In this sample, this clone turned up a few times. Other nucleotide sequences in the sample specify the same CDR3. This chain links TRGV3 with TRGJ1 or TRGJ2. The V gene's germline CDR1 is VTNTFY and CDR2 YDVSTARD (reference sequence). This CDR3 contains 13 residues. The trim removed 0 bases at V and 7 bases at J, leaving 6 bases unmatched. In DNA form, the CDR3 reads TGTGCCACCTGGGACAGGCGAAGGTATAAGAAACTCTTT. Its translation: CATWDRRRYKKLF.

A word on this clone: In the same sample, other DNA sequences code for this CDR3. The gene calls are TRGV3 and TRGJ1 or TRGJ2. The trim removed 0 bases at V and 4 bases at J, leaving 6 bases unmatched. Germline assignment: CDR1 VTNTFY and CDR2 YDVSTARD (reference sequence). The CDR3 is 14 amino acids. CDR3 coding DNA: TGTGCCACCTGGGACAGGCGGTGGTATTATAAGAAACTCTTT. Translation: CATWDRRWYYKKLF.

This clone was observed a few times. The junction shows a germline mismatch at one end, possibly a read error. The chain is built from TRGV2 and TRGJP2. This CDR3 contains 15 residues. Germline V gene sequence: CDR1 EGSNGY, CDR2 YDSYNSKV. CDR3: CATWTVLLSDRIKTF. Here the CDR3 DNA reads TGTGCCACCTGGACCGTGCTACTGAGTGATCGGATCAAGACGTTT.

This chain links TRGV9 with TRGJ1 or TRGJ2. CDR1 GITISATS and CDR2 ISYDGTV come from the germline V gene (reference sequence). CDR3 length: 13 amino acids. V lost 1 base and J lost 12; bases outside the gene matches: 12. The CDR3 nucleotides read TGTGCCTTGTGGGAGGTCTATTCGATGAGGAAACTCTTT. Its protein product is CALWEVYSMRKLF.

This clone was seen a few times. The sample has other DNA sequences that encode this CDR3 too. The rearrangement uses TRGV9 and TRGJ1 or TRGJ2. Germline CDR1 GITISATS, CDR2 ISYDGTV (reference sequence). The CDR3 spans 13 residues. V gave up 4 bases and J gave up 1 base; unmatched junction bases: 4. The CDR3 here is CALWDRNYYKKLF. In nucleotides, the CDR3 is TGTGCCTTGTGGGACCGAAATTATTATAAGAAACTCTTT.

This clone was observed a few times. V usage is TRGV9 and J usage is TRGJ1 or TRGJ2. Germline loops: CDR1 GITISATS, CDR2 ISYDGTV (reference sequence). The J segment lost 5 bases and the V segment lost 8 bases, leaving 6 bases of the junction unmatched. The CDR3 extends over 11 amino acids. The CDR3 bases are TGTGCCTTGTCCGTCGATTATAAGAAACTCTTT. Residues: CALSVDYKKLF.

In this sample, this clone turned up many times. Other DNA sequences within the sample encode an identical CDR3. V is TRGV2 and J is TRGJ1 or TRGJ2. The ends lost 3 bases at V and 8 bases at J; junction bases unmatched: 4. The CDR3 is 11 amino acids. The germline V gene encodes CDR1 EGSNGY and CDR2 YDSYNSKV. As DNA, the CDR3 is TGTGCCACCTGGGACAGTAATAAGAAACTCTTT. It translates to CATWDSNKKLF.

This clone was observed a few times. The chain uses TRGV8 and TRGJ1 or TRGJ2. In germline, CDR1 is VENAVY, CDR2 YDSYNSRV. V lost 5 bases, J lost 2 bases, and 9 bases stayed unmatched. The CDR3 length is 14 residues. For the CDR3, the DNA is TGTGCCACCTGGGTCCCAAATCATTATTATAAGAAACTCTTT. It specifies CATWVPNHYYKKLF.

By its share, this clone is medium-sized. Other DNA sequences within the sample encode an identical CDR3. J is TRGJ1 or TRGJ2 and V is TRGV3. The trim removed 0 bases at V and 4 bases at J, leaving 3 bases unmatched. The CDR3 contains 13 residues. CDR1 is VTNTFY and CDR2 is YDVSTARD in the germline V gene (reference sequence). In nucleotides, the CDR3 is TGTGCCACCTGGGACAGGCAATATTATAAGAAACTCTTT. It yields the protein CATWDRQYYKKLF.

This clone was detected a few times. The chain recombines TRGV8 with TRGJ1 or TRGJ2. This CDR3 spans 15 amino acids. CDR1 and CDR2 from the germline V gene are VENAVY and YDSYNSRV. The ends lost 3 bases at V and 5 bases at J; junction bases unmatched: 13. CDR3 protein: CATWDLGNLDYKKLF. The CDR3 region has the DNA TGTGCCACCTGGGATCTTGGCAACTTGGATTATAAGAAACTCTTT.

This clone was counted between two and nine times. The chain joins TRGV2 to TRGJ1 or TRGJ2. Losses at the gene ends were 1 base for V and 10 bases for J; bases not matched to a gene: 10. Germline CDR1 and CDR2: EGSNGY and YDSYNSKV. The CDR3 runs 13 residues. CDR3: CATWDGPQLKKLF. CDR3 nucleotides: TGTGCCACCTGGGACGGCCCCCAATTGAAGAAACTCTTT.

As concerns this clone: Sequence at one end of the junction differs from germline and may be a read error. V gene TRGV8 combines with J gene TRGJP2. Germline V gives CDR1 VENAVY, CDR2 YDSYNSRV. The CDR3 totals 14 residues. CDR3 sequence: CATWVRTSDWIKTF. CDR3 coding DNA: TGTGCCACCTGGGTTAGGACTAGTGATTGGATCAAGACGTTT.

V usage is TRGV4 and J usage is TRGJ1 or TRGJ2. The CDR3 sequence is 12 residues long. V shed 4 bases, J shed 10 bases, and the junction held 10 bases outside the gene matches. Per germline, CDR1 EGSTGY and CDR2 YDSYTSSV. The CDR3 sequence is CATWDATFKKLF. In DNA form, the CDR3 reads TGTGCCACCTGGGACGCCACCTTCAAGAAACTCTTT.

This clone was recorded a few times. The chain couples TRGV4 to TRGJ1 or TRGJ2. Germline V gene data show CDR1 as EGSTGY and CDR2 as YDSYTSSV. CDR3 length equals 15 residues. Trimming removed 2 bases from V and 7 bases from J; junction bases left unmatched: 14. CDR3: CATWDASWRGYKKLF. CDR3 DNA: TGTGCCACCTGGGATGCGTCCTGGAGAGGCTATAAGAAACTCTTT.

For this clone: The identical CDR3 is also encoded by other nucleotide sequences in the sample. V and J are TRGV9 and TRGJ1 or TRGJ2. The CDR3 runs 11 residues. Germline trimming cut 6 bases from V and 3 bases from J; bases unmatched to any gene: 2. Per the germline V gene, CDR1 is GITISATS and CDR2 is ISYDGTV (reference sequence). CDR3 nucleotides: TGTGCCTTGTGGACTTATTATAAGAAACTCTTT. This encodes CALWTYYKKLF.

V and J are TRGV5 and TRGJ1 or TRGJ2. This CDR3 spans 13 amino acids. Germline CDR1 and CDR2: VINAFY and YDVSNSKD. Trimming cost V 6 bases and J 6 bases; bases outside gene matches: 11. In nucleotides, the CDR3 is TGTGCCACCTGGCCCTCGGCGTGTTATAAGAAACTCTTT. It encodes CATWPSACYKKLF.

This clone was counted only a few times. A read error is possible here, since a much larger clone lies one base away. The sample contains more than one DNA sequence encoding this CDR3. The rearrangement uses TRGV4 and TRGJ1 or TRGJ2. CDR1 and CDR2 from the germline V gene are EGSTGY and YDSYTSSV. With V trimmed by 5 bases and J by 4 bases, 2 bases remained unmatched. The CDR3 totals 11 residues. Written as DNA, the CDR3 is TGTGCCACCTGGGTGTATTATAAGAAACTCTTT. Encoded protein: CATWVYYKKLF.

The chain has TRGV9 and TRGJ1 or TRGJ2. The CDR3 is 11 residues long. The V gene's germline CDR1 is GITISATS and CDR2 ISYDGTV (reference sequence). The trim removed 11 bases at V and 0 bases at J, leaving 4 bases unmatched. The CDR3 reads CASMNYYKKLF. CDR3 bases: TGTGCCTCCATGAATTATTATAAGAAACTCTTT.